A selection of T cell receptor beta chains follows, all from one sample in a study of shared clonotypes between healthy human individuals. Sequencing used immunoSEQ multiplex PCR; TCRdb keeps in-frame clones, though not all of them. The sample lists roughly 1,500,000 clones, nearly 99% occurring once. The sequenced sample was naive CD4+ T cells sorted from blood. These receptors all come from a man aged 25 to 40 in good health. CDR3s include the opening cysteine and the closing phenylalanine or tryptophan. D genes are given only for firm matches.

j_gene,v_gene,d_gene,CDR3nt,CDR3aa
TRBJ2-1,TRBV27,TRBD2,TGTGCCAGCCAAGAGCCGAGACTAGCGGGAGATGGGTCCTCCAATGAGCAGTTCTTC,CASQEPRLAGDGSSNEQFF
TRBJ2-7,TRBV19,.,TGTGCCAGTAGTATATTAGGTTCCGCCTACGAGCAGTACTTC,CASSILGSAYEQYF
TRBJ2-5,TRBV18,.,TGTGCCAGCTCACCGTCGGACACCCAAGGGGCCCAGTACTTC,CASSPSDTQGAQYF
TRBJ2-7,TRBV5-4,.,TGTGCCAGCAGCCCGGGTCACGGACTCTCCTACGAGCAGTACTTC,CASSPGHGLSYEQYF
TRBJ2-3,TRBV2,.,TGTGCCAGCAGGGAGGGGCCTCAGAGCACGCAGTATTTT,CASREGPQSTQYF
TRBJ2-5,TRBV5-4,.,TGTGCCAGCAGCTTGGGGGAAATCGAGACCCAGTACTTC,CASSLGEIETQYF
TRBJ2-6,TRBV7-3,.,TGTGCCAGCAGCTTAACCCGGACGGGAGCCAACGTCCTGACTTTC,CASSLTRTGANVLTF
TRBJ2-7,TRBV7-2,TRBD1,TGTGCCAGCAGCTTAGTAACAGGGGTCGGCTACGAGCAGTACTTC,CASSLVTGVGYEQYF
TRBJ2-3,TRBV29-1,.,TGCAGCGTTGAAGGTGTTTTCGGCACAGATACGCAGTATTTT,CSVEGVFGTDTQYF
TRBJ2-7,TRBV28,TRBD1,TGTGCCAGCAGCTTGGTGACAGGGCGGTCCCACGAGCAGTACTTC,CASSLVTGRSHEQYF
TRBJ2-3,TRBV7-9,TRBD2,TGTGCCAGCACCTTCTTAGCGGGAGTGCAAGATACGCAGTATTTT,CASTFLAGVQDTQYF
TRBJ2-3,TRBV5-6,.,TGTGCCAGCAGATTCAGGGGGGGCACAGATACGCAGTATTTT,CASRFRGGTDTQYF
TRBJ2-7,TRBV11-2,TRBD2,TGTGCCAGCAGCTCTCCTCGGACTAGCGGGAGGCGTAGGTCCTACGAGCAGTACTTC,CASSSPRTSGRRRSYEQYF
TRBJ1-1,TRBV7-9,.,TGTGCCAGCAGCTTAGTATCTGGTGAAGCTTTCTTT,CASSLVSGEAFF
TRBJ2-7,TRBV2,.,TGTGCCAGCAGTGAAGCCCGTAGCGGCGCCTACGAGCAGTACTTC,CASSEARSGAYEQYF
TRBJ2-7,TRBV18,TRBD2,TGTGCCAGCTCGGGAGAAGCGGGGGCAGCCTACGAGCAGTACTTC,CASSGEAGAAYEQYF
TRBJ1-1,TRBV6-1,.,TGTGCCAGCAGAGAGGGCCTTAACACTGAAGCTTTCTTT,CASREGLNTEAFF